Described below is a single T cell receptor (beta chain) sequence and its context. What it binds is not known. Measured with immunoSEQ multiplex PCR; TCRdb has only the in-frame clones, and not every one. Of 50,000 to 60,000 clones listed, approximately 83% are singletons. The data stem from a study of OX40 agonist ivuxolimab in advanced cancers. Whole-study context: Prior checkpoint blockade (anti-PD-1, anti-PD-L1 or anti-CTLA-4) was permitted; approximately 40% had it. One patient with hepatocellular carcinoma and two with cutaneous melanoma, three in all, had partial responses.

The sampling schedule covered blood at baseline, cycle 4 day 1, and cycle 7 day 1. Study-wide points: On average, a greater number of expanded clones characterised CD8+ T cells relative to CD4+.

Trimming cost V 6 bases and J 9 bases; bases outside gene matches: 19. Germline V gene sequence: CDR1 LGHNA, CDR2 YSLEER. This CDR3 region has 16 residues. The clonotype was recovered from an adult with an advanced solid tumor such as melanoma, head and neck, liver or kidney cancer. The genes are TRBV4-3 and TRBJ1-2, with 7 bases matching TRBD1. The source was CD4+ or CD8+ T cells sorted from blood, collected in a trial of the OX40 agonist ivuxolimab. CDR3 in amino acids: CASSQDPGTEFLRYTF. As DNA, the CDR3 is TGCGCCAGCAGTCAGGACCCCGGGACAGAATTCCTCCGCTACACCTTC.